This TCR beta chain was obtained from a study of T cell clonality in common variable immunodeficiency. Study-level findings and limits: In common variable immunodeficiency, TCR beta chains reportedly carried fewer deletions and N-nucleotide insertions.

Data came from immunoSEQ multiplex PCR; TCRdb stores just in-frame clones and leaves some out. The sample shows under 35,000 clones, no singletons; the ten largest hold 3.8%. At least ten counts were recorded for this clone. Its antigen is undetermined. Coverage ceases 3 residues before the CDR3 finishes, and the germline J gene fills in the end. Germline V gives CDR1 SGHKS, CDR2 YYEKEE (reference sequence). With 0 bases removed from V and 2 bases from J, the gap between germline ends came to 5 bases. The CDR3 consists of 13 residues. The chain couples TRBV5-5 to TRBJ2-5, with no clear D. The source is a person between 18 and 70 years old in good health. The sample was peripheral blood mononuclear cells. The sequenced CDR3 bases are TGTGCCAGCAGCTTGGGGCAGCAAGAGACC. This sequence encodes CASSLGQQET. The whole CDR3 sequence is CASSLGQQETQYF.